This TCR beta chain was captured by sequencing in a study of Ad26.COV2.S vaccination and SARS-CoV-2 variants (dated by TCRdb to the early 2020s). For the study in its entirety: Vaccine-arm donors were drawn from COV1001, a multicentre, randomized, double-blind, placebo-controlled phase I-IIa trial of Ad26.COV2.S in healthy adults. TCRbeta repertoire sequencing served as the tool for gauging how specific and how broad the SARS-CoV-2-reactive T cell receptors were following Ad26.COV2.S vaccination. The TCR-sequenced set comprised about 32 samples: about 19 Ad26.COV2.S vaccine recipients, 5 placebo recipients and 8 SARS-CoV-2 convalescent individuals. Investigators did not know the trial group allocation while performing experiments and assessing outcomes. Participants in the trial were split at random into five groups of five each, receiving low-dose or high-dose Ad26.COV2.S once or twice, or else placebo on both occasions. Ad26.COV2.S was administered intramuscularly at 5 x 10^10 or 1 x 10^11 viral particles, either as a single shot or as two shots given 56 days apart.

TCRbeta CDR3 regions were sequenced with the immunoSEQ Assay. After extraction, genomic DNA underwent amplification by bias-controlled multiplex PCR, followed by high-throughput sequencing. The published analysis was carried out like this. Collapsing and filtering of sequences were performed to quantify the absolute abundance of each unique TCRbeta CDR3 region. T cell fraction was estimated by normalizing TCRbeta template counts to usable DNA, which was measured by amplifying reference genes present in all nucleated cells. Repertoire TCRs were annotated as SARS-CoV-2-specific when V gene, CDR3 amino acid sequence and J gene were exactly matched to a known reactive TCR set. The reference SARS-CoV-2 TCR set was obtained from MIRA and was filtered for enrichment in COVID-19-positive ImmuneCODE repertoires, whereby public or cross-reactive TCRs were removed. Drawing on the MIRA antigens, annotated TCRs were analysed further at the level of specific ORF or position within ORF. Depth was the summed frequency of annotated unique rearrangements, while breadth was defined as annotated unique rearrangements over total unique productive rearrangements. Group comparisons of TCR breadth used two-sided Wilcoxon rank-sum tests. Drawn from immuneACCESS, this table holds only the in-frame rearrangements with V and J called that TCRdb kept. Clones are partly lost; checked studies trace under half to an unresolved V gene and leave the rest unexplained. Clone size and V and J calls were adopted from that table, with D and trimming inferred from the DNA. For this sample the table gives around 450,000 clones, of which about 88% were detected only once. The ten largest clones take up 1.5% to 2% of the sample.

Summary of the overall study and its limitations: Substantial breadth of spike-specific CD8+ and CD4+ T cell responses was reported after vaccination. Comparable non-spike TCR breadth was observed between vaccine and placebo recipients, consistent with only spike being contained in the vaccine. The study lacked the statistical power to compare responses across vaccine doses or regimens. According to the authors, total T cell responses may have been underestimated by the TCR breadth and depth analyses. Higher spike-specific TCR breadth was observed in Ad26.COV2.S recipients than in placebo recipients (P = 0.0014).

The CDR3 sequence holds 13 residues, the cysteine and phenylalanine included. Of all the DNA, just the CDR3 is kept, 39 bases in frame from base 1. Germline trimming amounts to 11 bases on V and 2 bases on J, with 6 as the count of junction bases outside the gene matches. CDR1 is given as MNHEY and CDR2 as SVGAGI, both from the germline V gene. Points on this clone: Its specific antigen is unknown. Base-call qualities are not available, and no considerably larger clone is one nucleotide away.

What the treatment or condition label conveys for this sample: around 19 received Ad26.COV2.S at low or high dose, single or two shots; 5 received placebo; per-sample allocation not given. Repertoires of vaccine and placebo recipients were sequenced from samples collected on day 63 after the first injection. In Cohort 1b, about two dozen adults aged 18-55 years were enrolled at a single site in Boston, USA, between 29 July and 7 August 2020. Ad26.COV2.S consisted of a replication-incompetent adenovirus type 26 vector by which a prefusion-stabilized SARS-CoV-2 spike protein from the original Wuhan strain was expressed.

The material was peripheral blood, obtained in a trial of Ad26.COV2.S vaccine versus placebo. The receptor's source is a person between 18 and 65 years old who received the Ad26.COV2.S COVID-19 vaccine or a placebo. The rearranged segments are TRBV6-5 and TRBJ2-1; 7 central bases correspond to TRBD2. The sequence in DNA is TGTGCCGTCCAGCGGGGCCCCTACAATGAGCAGTTCTTC. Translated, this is CAVQRGPYNEQFF.